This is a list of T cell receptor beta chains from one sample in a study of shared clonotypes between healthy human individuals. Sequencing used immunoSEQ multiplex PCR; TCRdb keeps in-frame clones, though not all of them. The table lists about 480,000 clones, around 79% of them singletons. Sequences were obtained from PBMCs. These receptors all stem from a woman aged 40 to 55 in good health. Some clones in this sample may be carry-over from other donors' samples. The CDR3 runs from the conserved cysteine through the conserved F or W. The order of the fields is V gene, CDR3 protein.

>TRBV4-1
CASSREEGQSAYEQYF
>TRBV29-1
CSVWDWSTDTQYF
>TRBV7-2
CASSHTHGQYYGYTF
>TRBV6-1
CASSEAGNQPQHF
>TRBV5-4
CASSPLDRVRAKGTDTQYF
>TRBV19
CASKGDTYQETQYF
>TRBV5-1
CASSPDGRVAGGKYNEQFF
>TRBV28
CASSLGQDANYGYTF
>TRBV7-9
CASSPKTSRGTDTQYF
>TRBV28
CASNRVFTSTDTQYF
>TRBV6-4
CASSDGTTHTDTQYF